This entry concerns a single T cell receptor (beta chain). The record originates from a study of blood T cell repertoires in COVID-19. For the study at large: The origin of the acute and convalescent COVID-19 samples was the United States, Italy and Spain. Sources were T cells, B-cell-depleted T cells, or PBMCs; the material itself was cDNA or gDNA.

CDR1 is MDHEN and CDR2 is SYDVKM in the germline V gene. Losses at the gene ends were 4 bases for V and 0 bases for J; bases not matched to a gene: 6. CDR3 length: 16 residues. Libraries were prepared by immunoSEQ multiplex PCR; TCRdb keeps only in-frame clonotypes and omits some of them. The table lists a few hundred thousand clones, around 90% of them singletons. The chain couples TRBV28 to TRBJ2-7; TRBD2 matches 10 bases. This TCR came from a man between 65 and 80 years old with acute or convalescent COVID-19. Sequencing was done on a sample of peripheral blood. The CDR3 nucleotides read TGTGCCAGCAGTTCCCCGACTAGCGGGTCCTCCTACGAGCAGTACTTC. This translates into CASSSPTSGSSYEQYF.